This TCR beta chain was profiled in a study of blood T cell repertoires in COVID-19. Study at large: Donors in the United States, Italy and Spain gave samples during acute or convalescent COVID-19. PBMCs, B-cell-depleted T cells, or T cells were the source of the cDNA or gDNA that made up the material.

As processed by the authors: The authors estimated nucleated cell counts from reference gene primer amplification. Method: immunoSEQ multiplex PCR; TCRdb's copy keeps in-frame clones and lacks some. D and trimming come from the DNA, and the V and J calls and clone size come from that table. The sample records around 140,000 clones, 77% being singletons. The CDR3 is made up of 15 amino acids. CDR1 is MGHRA, CDR2 YSYEKL, per germline. V was clipped by 0 bases and J by 7 bases, with 10 bases between them. Material for sequencing was peripheral blood. The V and J genes are TRBV4-1 and TRBJ1-6; D is ambiguous. The source is a woman aged 45-60 years with active or convalescent COVID-19. The CDR3 coding sequence is TGCGCCAGCAGCCAAGAGGGCAGTCGAAATTCACCCCTCCACTTT. Its translation: CASSQEGSRNSPLHF.